These 10 T cell receptor beta chains were sequenced from one sample in a study of glioma-infiltrating T cells after dendritic cell vaccination. Time point in this sample: after dendritic cell vaccination, including at tumor progression/relapse. Using immunoSEQ multiplex PCR, the repertoire was profiled, and TCRdb retains in-frame clones only, with some absent. The sample lists around 90,000 clones, approximately 78% occurring once. The sample was blood, taken after dendritic cell vaccination. Receptor source: a human donor with glioblastoma.

The V call is TRBV5-1, the J call TRBJ2-2; 11 positions agree with TRBD2. This CDR3 comprises 16 residues. Germline V gives CDR1 SGHRS, CDR2 YFSETQ. V shed 6 bases, J shed 3 bases, and the junction held 7 bases outside the gene matches. The chain's CDR3 is CASTPRLAGYTGELFF. The DNA for the CDR3 is TGCGCCAGCACCCCGCGACTAGCGGGGTACACCGGGGAGCTGTTTTTT.

This rearrangement joins TRBV19 to TRBJ2-1, with 8 bases fitting TRBD2. This CDR3 comprises 15 residues. The junction had 4 bases not matched to a gene; V was cut back by 5 bases and J by 1 base. Germline loops: CDR1 LNHDA, CDR2 SQIVND (reference sequence). The CDR3 DNA is TGTGCCAGTAGTGGTAGCGGGATTTCCTACAATGAGCAGTTCTTC. Encoded protein: CASSGSGISYNEQFF.

The genes are TRBV6-5 and TRBJ2-1; 10 bases are a match to TRBD2. The J segment lost 4 bases and the V segment lost 4 bases, leaving 7 bases of the junction unmatched. Germline CDR1 MNHEY, CDR2 SVGAGI. There are 16 residues in the CDR3. CDR3 protein: CASSSLASGGYNEQFF. The CDR3 nucleotides read TGTGCCAGCAGTTCGTTGGCTAGCGGGGGTTACAATGAGCAGTTCTTC.

The chain recombines TRBV11-3 with TRBJ2-1; 9 positions agree with TRBD1. V shed 5 bases and J 7 bases; nucleotides not matched to a gene: 9. This CDR3 has 15 residues. Germline CDR1 and CDR2: SGHNT and YENEEA. CDR3 amino acids: CASSPGQGISNEQFF. DNA for the CDR3: TGTGCCAGCAGCCCGGGACAGGGAATATCAAATGAGCAGTTCTTC.

The rearrangement uses TRBV6-1 and TRBJ1-1, with D tentatively TRBD1 (6 bases). The CDR3 is 15 amino acids. Germline CDR1 MNHNS, CDR2 SASEGT. Trimming took off 6 bases at V and 4 bases at J, with 18 bases between the two ends. The CDR3 nucleotides read TGTGCCAGCAGCTTTTTACAGGGCCAGGGCACTGAAGCTTTCTTT. It encodes CASSFLQGQGTEAFF.

The rearrangement uses TRBV29-1 and TRBJ2-1; D perhaps matches TRBD2 (7 bases). This CDR3 region has 12 residues. V was shortened by 4 bases and J by 7 bases, with 11 bases between the two germline ends. Germline V gives CDR1 SQVTM, CDR2 ANQGSEA. The CDR3 protein is CSVGRGGNEQFF. CDR3 bases: TGCAGCGTTGGTAGGGGGGGAAATGAGCAGTTCTTC.

The genes are TRBV4-1 and TRBJ1-2; D is possibly TRBD1 (6 bases). Trimming left V 0 bases short and J 1 base short, with 15 bases between. Germline V gene data show CDR1 as MGHRA and CDR2 as YSYEKL. This CDR3 spans 17 amino acids. DNA for the CDR3: TGCGCCAGCAGCCAAGATTATGGGCAGGGGTTTAACTATGGCTACACCTTC. Translated, it gives CASSQDYGQGFNYGYTF.

The V gene is TRBV23-1, the J gene TRBJ2-5, with TRBD2 matching 11 bases. TRBV23-1 is filed as an ORF, its function uncertain. J gave up 4 bases and V 6 bases, and 4 bases lay outside the gene matches. The CDR3 loop spans 14 amino acids. CDR3 amino acids: CASRLTSGAETQYF. The DNA of the CDR3 is TGCGCCAGCAGACTGACTAGCGGGGCAGAGACCCAGTACTTC.

This chain connects TRBV9 to TRBJ1-4, with a possible D match to TRBD1 (5 bases). The CDR3 is 15 residues long. V lost 0 bases, J lost 5 bases, and 11 bases lay in between. Germline lookup yields CDR1 SGDLS and CDR2 YYNGEE. The CDR3, as DNA: TGTGCCAGCAGCGTAGCGGGGGGGAGGAATGAAAAACTGTTTTTT. Translated: CASSVAGGRNEKLFF.

This clone was seen a handful of times. The rearrangement uses TRBV6-5 and TRBJ1-1, with 8 bases identical to TRBD1. Germline V CDR1 and CDR2: MNHEY, SVGAGI. V shed 5 bases and J 5 bases; nucleotides not matched to a gene: 7. This CDR3 spans 14 amino acids. Here the CDR3 reads CASSTQGEGTEAFF. CDR3 sequence (DNA): TGTGCCAGCAGTACACAGGGGGAGGGAACTGAAGCTTTCTTT.